This T cell receptor beta chain was captured in a study of blood T cells in healthy people across ages. Findings of the study overall: Relative to aged donors, long-lived donors carried more naive CD4+ cells and displayed higher diversity. Higher naive T cell percentage went strongly together with higher TCR beta diversity.

Of note for this clonotype: The target antigen is unknown.

Next came a second PCR, run for about 6 to 12 cycles, which used a sample-barcoded 5' primer along with a J-beta primer mix. Each CDR3 protein gets one entry after TCRdb re-called the 5' RACE reads with MiXCR. The sample carries more than 900,000 distinct CDR3 sequences, roughly 24% recorded once. With V trimmed by 6 bases and J by 0 bases, 16 bases remained unmatched. Germline CDR1 is ENHRY and CDR2 is SYGVKD. The CDR3 spans 19 residues. Separately, the same data were catalogued under a study of T cells of mothers and their children.

The receptor was isolated from a girl aged 2 to 9 in good health. V gene TRBV10-3 combines with J gene TRBJ2-1, with 8 bases that match TRBD2. Sequencing was done on a sample of blood. CDR3 nucleotides: TGTGCCATCAGAGCGCAGCTTATAGGCGGGGGGAGCTCCTACAATGAGCAGTTCTTC. This sequence encodes CAIRAQLIGGGSSYNEQFF.